These T cell receptor beta chains were read from a single sample in a study of T cells in Graves' hyperthyroidism and ophthalmopathy. TCRdb reprocessed the multiplex PCR reads with MiXCR, giving one entry per CDR3 protein. The sample holds some 530,000 distinct CDR3 sequences, around a fifth seen once. Sequenced input: blood. The receptors derive from a woman aged 65 to 85 with Graves' ophthalmopathy. The CDR3 runs from the conserved cysteine through the conserved F or W. Fields, in order: CDR3 length, clone size, J gene, V gene, D gene, CDR3 DNA, CDR3 protein. A D gene is named only where the DNA matches it firmly. Size values are once, few and many counts, or a class for expanded clones, and some rows have none.

13	few	TRBJ2-7	TRBV7-2	NA	TGTGCCAGCAGCTACACAGGGTTAAGCGAGCAGTACTTC	CASSYTGLSEQYF
14	many	TRBJ1-1	TRBV2	NA	TGTGCCAGCAGTGTATCCACGGTGAACACTGAAGCTTTCTTT	CASSVSTVNTEAFF
15	NA	TRBJ1-4	TRBV19	TRBD1	TGTGCCAGTAGTGGAGGACAGGCCGGCGCGGAAAAACTGTTTTTT	CASSGGQAGAEKLFF
16	NA	TRBJ2-2	TRBV9	TRBD1	TGTGCCAGCAGCGCACAGGGGACCACGAACACCGGGGAGCTGTTTTTT	CASSAQGTTNTGELFF
11	few	TRBJ2-1	TRBV7-2	NA	TGTGCCAGCAGCACCGGACTCGAGCAGTTCTTC	CASSTGLEQFF
18	NA	TRBJ2-3	TRBV3-1	TRBD2	TGTGCCAGCAGCCAAGGGGGCTCTAGCGGGGCAGACACAGATACGCAGTATTTT	CASSQGGSSGADTDTQYF
12	many	TRBJ2-7	TRBV12-3/TRBV12-4	NA	TGTGCCAGCAGTTTAGCGCCGAGCGAGCAGTACTTC	CASSLAPSEQYF
13	NA	TRBJ2-3	TRBV30	NA	TGTGCGAAGGCAAAGGGAGACACAAATACGCAGTATTTT	CAKAKGDTNTQYF
14	NA	TRBJ2-5	TRBV9	NA	TGTGCCAGCAGCGGGGGGGCCAGCTTTGAGACCCAGTACTTC	CASSGGASFETQYF
14	few	TRBJ2-2	TRBV2	TRBD2	TGTGCCAGCAGCGGACTAGCGGGAGCCGGGGAGCTGTTTTTT	CASSGLAGAGELFF
15	NA	TRBJ2-1	TRBV5-1	TRBD1	TGCGCCAGCAGCTTCGGGACAGGGGTCCCTGATGAGCAGTTCTTC	CASSFGTGVPDEQFF
15	NA	TRBJ2-7	TRBV28	TRBD2	TGTGCCAGCAGTTTATTAGCGGGAGCAGGGACCGGGCAGTACTTC	CASSLLAGAGTGQYF
15	many	TRBJ1-2	TRBV7-9	NA	TGTGCCAGCAGCGAAGGATTTGCGGGGAACTATGGCTACACCTTC	CASSEGFAGNYGYTF
12	few	TRBJ2-1	TRBV20-1	TRBD2	TGCAGCGCGGGACTAGTTAACAATGAGCAGTTCTTC	CSAGLVNNEQFF
12	few	TRBJ1-2	TRBV20-1	NA	TGCAGTGCTTCGGGACACGTCTATGGCTACACCTTC	CSASGHVYGYTF
15	few	TRBJ2-3	TRBV10-3	NA	TGTGCCATCAGTGGCGGCCAGGGTCCCACAGATACGCAGTATTTT	CAISGGQGPTDTQYF
15	NA	TRBJ2-3	TRBV27	NA	TGTGCCAGCTCCCTCCCTTCCCCTCGCACAGATACGCAGTATTTT	CASSLPSPRTDTQYF
16	few	TRBJ2-7	TRBV7-9	TRBD2	TGTGCCAGCAGCACATGGACTAGCGGGTTCAGCTACGAGCAGTACTTC	CASSTWTSGFSYEQYF
15	NA	TRBJ1-1	TRBV5-1	NA	TGCGCCAGCACCCCCCTCCCCTTTCGGGCGACTGAAACTTTCTTT	CASTPLPFRATETFF
11	few	TRBJ1-6	TRBV10-1	NA	TGCGCCAGCAGGCACGGACCACCCCTCCACTTT	CASRHGPPLHF
16	NA	TRBJ2-1	TRBV6-1	TRBD2	TGTGCCAGCAGGAAACACCCGGGACTAGCGAGGAATGAGCAGTTCTTC	CASRKHPGLARNEQFF
14	NA	TRBJ1-2	TRBV12-3/TRBV12-4	NA	TGTGCCAGCAGACCCTTAATATTAAACTATGGCTACACCTTC	CASRPLILNYGYTF